The TCR beta chain described here comes from a study of T cell repertoires and leukemia-associated antigens (dated by TCRdb to the late 2010s). Some background on the complete study: Around 15 million effective reads were obtained overall, with each sample giving about 5.1 to 7 million read pairs and roughly 3 to 5.0 million effective reads. In vitro peptide stimulation of healthy T cells was used with the aim of identifying the antigen recognized by a TCR Vbeta21 clone previously found in CML patients.

Points the paper makes about the study in general: The four groups showed no significant differences in numbers of Vbeta genes (about 60), Jbeta genes (approximately 13), VDJ rearrangements, or unique CDR3s. Antigen specificity and function of the expanded clones were not tested directly and required further investigation.

CD3+ T cells were initially rested overnight at approximately 2.4 million cells/mL in RPMI 1640 lacking fetal bovine serum. Following the manufacturer's instructions, MACS immunomagnetic beads were used to pull CD3+ T cells out of the PBMCs. Reading from cysteine to phenylalanine, the CDR3 counts 13 amino acids. CDR3 DNA only is kept here, 39 bases in frame from base 1. CDR1 and CDR2, per the germline V gene, are SGHVS and FQNEAQ. Deletion took 1 base off V and 7 bases off J, with a span of 8 bases between the germline ends. Total RNA was extracted from the cultured T cells using TRIzol reagent. TCRbeta libraries were amplified from RNA using 5' rapid amplification of cDNA ends (5'RACE). Library concentration and integrity were checked with Qubit, an Agilent instrument, and quantitative PCR before sequencing. A commercial service provider sequenced the qualified libraries on Illumina HiSeq or MiSeq. The study's processing was this. MiXCR version 1.8.2 was used to identify TCR sequences in each sample. Qualified clones required a CDR3 longer than four amino acids, an in-frame nucleotide length, and no stop codon. A read containing the complete CDR3 structure was counted as an effective read. Validation of expanded clones was performed by RT-PCR with 24 Vbeta primers, GeneScan spectratyping, and Sanger sequencing. TCRdb trimmed public reads at Q25 via fastp, called clones via MiXCR and kept in-frame beta chains. Every CDR3 protein is listed once, alongside the most common genes and DNA of its rows. These V and J calls rely on TCRdb rather than the paper's analysis. The sample table shows about 15,000 distinct CDR3 sequences, and 30% to 40% are seen once. The top ten constitute about 9% of the sample.

With regard to this clonotype: Its antigen is unknown. The sample holds no much larger clone one base away, and base qualities are not on file.

The chain joins TRBV7-8 to TRBJ2-1; the D gene assignment is perhaps TRBD1 or TRBD2, with each matching 5 bases. The receptor was derived from a female donor in good health. Sequenced material: CD3+ T cells sorted from blood and cultured. The CDR3 in this case is CASSLGDVNEQFF. The DNA sequence reads TGTGCCAGCAGCTTAGGGGACGTAAATGAGCAGTTCTTC.